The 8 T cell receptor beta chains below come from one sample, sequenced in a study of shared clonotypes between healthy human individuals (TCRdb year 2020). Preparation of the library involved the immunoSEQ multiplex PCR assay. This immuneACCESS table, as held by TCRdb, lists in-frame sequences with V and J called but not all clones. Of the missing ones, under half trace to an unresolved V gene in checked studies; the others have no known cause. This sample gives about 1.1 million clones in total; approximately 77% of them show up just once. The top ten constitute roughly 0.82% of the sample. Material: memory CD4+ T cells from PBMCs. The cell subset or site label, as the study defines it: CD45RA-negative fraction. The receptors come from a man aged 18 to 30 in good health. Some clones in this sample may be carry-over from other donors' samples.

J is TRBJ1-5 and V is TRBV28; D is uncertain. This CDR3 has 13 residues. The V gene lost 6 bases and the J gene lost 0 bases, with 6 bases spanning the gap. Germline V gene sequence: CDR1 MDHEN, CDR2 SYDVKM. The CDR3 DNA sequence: TGTGCCAGCAGATCGAATAGCAATCAGCCCCAGCATTTT. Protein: CASRSNSNQPQHF.

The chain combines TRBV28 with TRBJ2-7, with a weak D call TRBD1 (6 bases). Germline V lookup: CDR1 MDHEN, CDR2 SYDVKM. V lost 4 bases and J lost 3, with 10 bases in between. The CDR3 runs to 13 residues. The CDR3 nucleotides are TGTGCCAGCAGTTCCACAGGGATCTACGAGCAGTACTTC. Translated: CASSSTGIYEQYF.

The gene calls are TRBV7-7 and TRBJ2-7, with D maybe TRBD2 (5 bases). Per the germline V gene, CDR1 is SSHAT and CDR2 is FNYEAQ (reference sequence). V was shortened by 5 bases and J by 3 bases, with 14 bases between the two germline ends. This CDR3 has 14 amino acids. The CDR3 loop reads CASSPALGYYEQYF. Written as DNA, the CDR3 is TGTGCCAGCAGCCCCGCACTAGGTTACTACGAGCAGTACTTC.

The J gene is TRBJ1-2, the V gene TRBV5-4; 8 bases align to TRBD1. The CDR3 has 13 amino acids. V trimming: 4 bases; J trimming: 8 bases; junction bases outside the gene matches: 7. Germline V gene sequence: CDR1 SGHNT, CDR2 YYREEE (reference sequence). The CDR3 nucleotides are TGTGCCAGCAGCCCAGACCGGGACAGGGGCTACACCTTC. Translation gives CASSPDRDRGYTF.

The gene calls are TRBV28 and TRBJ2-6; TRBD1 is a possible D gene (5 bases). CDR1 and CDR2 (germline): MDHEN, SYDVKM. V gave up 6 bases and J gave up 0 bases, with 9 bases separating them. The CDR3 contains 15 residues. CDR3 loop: CASRGQSSGANVLTF. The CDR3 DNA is TGTGCCAGCAGGGGGCAGAGCTCTGGGGCCAACGTCCTGACTTTC.

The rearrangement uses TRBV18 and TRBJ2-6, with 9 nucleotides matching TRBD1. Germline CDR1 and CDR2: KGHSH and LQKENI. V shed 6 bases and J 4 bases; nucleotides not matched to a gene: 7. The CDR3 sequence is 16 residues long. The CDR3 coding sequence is TGTGCCAGCTCCCTTACAGGGGGCGGAGGGGCCAACGTCCTGACTTTC. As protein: CASSLTGGGGANVLTF.

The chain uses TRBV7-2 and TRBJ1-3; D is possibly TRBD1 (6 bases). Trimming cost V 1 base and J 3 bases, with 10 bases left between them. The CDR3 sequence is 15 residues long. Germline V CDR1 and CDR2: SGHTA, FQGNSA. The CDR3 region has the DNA TGTGCCAGCAGCTTAGACAGGGCCCATGGAAACACCATATATTTT. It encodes CASSLDRAHGNTIYF.

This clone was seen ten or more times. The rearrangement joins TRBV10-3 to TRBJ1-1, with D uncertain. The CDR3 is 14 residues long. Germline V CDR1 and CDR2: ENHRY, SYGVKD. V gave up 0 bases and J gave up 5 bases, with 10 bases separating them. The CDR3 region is CAISESFAQTEAFF. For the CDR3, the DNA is TGTGCCATCAGTGAGTCGTTTGCGCAGACTGAAGCTTTCTTT.